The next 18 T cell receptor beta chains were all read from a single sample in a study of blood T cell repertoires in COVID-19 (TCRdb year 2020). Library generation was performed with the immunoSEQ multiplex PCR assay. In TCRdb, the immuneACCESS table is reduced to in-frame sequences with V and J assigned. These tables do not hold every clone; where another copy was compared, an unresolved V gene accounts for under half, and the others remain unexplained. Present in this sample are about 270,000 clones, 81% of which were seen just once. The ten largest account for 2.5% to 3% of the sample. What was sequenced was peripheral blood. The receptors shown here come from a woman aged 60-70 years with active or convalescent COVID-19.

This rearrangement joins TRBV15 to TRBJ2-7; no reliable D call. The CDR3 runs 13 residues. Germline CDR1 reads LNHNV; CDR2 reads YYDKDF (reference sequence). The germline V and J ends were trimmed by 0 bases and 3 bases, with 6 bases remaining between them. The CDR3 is CATSRDRVYEQYF. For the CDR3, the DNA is TGTGCCACCAGCAGAGACCGGGTCTACGAGCAGTACTTC. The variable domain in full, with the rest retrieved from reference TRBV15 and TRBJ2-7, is DAMVIQNPRYQVTQFGKPVTLSCSQTLNHNVMYWYQQKSSQAPKLLFHYYDKDFNNEADTPDNFQSRRPNTSFCFLDIRSPGLGDTAMYLCATSRDRVYEQYFGPGTRLTVT.

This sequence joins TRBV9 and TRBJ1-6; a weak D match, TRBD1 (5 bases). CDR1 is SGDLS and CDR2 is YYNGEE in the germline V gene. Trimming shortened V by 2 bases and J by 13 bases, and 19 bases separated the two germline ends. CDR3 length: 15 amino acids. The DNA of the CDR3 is TGTGCCAGCAGCGTCCAGGCTACCTTGGGGCGGCCCCTCCACTTT. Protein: CASSVQATLGRPLHF.

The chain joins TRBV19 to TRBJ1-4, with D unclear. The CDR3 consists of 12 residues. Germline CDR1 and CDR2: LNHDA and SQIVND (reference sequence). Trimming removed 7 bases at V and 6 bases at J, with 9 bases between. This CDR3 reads CASTDQDEKLFF. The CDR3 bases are TGTGCCAGTACCGACCAGGATGAAAAACTGTTTTTT.

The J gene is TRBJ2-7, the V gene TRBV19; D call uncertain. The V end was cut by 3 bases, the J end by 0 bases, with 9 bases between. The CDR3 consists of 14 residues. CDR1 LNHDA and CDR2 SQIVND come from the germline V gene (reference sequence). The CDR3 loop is CASSMTWSSYEQYF. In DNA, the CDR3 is TGTGCCAGTAGTATGACTTGGAGCTCCTACGAGCAGTACTTC.

The CDR3 coding sequence is TGTGCCAGCCAACTAGGGGACAGGGACATCTTTGGGCAGTACTTC. Its translation: CASQLGDRDIFGQYF. The chain employs TRBV2 and TRBJ2-7; 9 positions match TRBD1. After removal of 8 bases from V and 9 bases from J, the junction contained 17 bases not matched to a gene. This CDR3 is built from 15 residues. CDR1 is SNHLY and CDR2 is FYNNEI in the germline V gene.

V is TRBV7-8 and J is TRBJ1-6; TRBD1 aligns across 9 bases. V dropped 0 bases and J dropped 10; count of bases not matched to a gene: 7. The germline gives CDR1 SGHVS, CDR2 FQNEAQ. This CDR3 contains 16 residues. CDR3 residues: CASSLAWGQGGSPLHF. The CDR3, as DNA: TGTGCCAGCAGCTTAGCGTGGGGACAGGGTGGGTCACCCCTCCACTTT. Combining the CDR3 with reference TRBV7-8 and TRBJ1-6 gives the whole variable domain GAGVSQSPRYKVAKRGQDVALRCDPISGHVSLFWYQQALGQGPEFLTYFQNEAQLDKSGLPSDRFFAERPEGSVSTLKIQRTQQEDSAVYLCASSLAWGQGGSPLHFGNGTRLTVT.

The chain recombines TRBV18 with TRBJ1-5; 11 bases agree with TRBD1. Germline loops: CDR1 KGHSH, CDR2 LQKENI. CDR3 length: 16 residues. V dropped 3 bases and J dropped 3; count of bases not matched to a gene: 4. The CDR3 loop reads CASSPGTGGTNQPQHF. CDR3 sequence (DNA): TGTGCCAGCTCACCCGGGACAGGGGGAACCAATCAGCCCCAGCATTTT.

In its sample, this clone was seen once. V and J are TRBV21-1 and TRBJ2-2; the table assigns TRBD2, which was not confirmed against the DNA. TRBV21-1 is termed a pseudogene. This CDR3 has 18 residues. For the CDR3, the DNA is TGTGCCAGCCGCGGGGGGGCAGGGGGCAGCGCGTACACCGGGGAGCTGTTTTTT. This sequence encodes CASRGGAGGSAYTGELFF.

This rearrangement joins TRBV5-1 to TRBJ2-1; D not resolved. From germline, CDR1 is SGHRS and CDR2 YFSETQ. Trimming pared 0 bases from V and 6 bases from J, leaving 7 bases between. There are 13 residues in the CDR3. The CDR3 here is CASSLARGNEQFF. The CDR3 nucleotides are TGCGCCAGCAGCTTGGCCCGAGGCAATGAGCAGTTCTTC.

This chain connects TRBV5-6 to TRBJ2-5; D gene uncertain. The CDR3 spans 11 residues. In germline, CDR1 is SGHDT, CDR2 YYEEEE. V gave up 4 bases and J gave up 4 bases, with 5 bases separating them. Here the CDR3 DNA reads TGTGCCAGCAGCCGCGTAGAGACCCAGTACTTC. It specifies CASSRVETQYF.

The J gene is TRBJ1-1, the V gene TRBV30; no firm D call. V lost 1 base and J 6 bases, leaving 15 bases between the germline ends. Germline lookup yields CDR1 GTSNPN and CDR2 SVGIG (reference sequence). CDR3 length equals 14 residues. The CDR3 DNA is TGTGCCTGGAGTGATCCCCTTGGCTGGTCTGAAGCTTTCTTT. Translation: CAWSDPLGWSEAFF.

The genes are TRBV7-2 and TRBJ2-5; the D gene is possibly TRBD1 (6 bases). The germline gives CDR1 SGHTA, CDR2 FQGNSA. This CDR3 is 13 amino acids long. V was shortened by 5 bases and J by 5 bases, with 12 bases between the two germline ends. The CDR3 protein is CASSLTGMETQYF. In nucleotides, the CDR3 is TGTGCCAGCAGCCTCACAGGGATGGAGACCCAGTACTTC.

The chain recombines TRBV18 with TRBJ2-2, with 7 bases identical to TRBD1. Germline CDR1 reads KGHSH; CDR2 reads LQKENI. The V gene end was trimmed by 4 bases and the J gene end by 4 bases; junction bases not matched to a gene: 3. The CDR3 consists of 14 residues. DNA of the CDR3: TGTGCCAGCTCACAGGACAGGAGCACCGGGGAGCTGTTTTTT. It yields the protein CASSQDRSTGELFF.

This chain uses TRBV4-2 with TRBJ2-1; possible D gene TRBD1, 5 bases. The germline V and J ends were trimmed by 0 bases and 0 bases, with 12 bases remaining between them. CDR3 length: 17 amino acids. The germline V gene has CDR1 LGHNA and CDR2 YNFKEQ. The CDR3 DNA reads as TGTGCCAGCAGCCAAGATCTCGGCAGGGACTCCTACAATGAGCAGTTCTTC. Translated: CASSQDLGRDSYNEQFF.

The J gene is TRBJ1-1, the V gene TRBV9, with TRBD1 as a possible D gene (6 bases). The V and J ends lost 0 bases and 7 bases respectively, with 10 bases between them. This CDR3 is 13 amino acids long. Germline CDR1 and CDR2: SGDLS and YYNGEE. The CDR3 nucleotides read TGTGCCAGCAGCGTAGAAGGGGGTGGTGAAGCTTTCTTT. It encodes CASSVEGGGEAFF.

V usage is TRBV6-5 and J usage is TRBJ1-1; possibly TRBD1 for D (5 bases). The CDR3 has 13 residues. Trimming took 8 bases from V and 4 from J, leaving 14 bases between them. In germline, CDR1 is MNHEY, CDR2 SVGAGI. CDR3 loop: CASYPRVGTEAFF. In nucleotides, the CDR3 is TGTGCCAGCTACCCCAGGGTGGGCACTGAAGCTTTCTTT.

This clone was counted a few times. CDR3 sequence reads: CASSFGTAGNTIYF. The CDR3 bases are TGTGCCAGCAGTTTTGGGACAGCCGGAAACACCATATATTTT. The chain couples TRBV28 to TRBJ1-3; 7 bases match TRBD1. The CDR3 totals 14 residues. CDR1 and CDR2 from the germline V gene are MDHEN and SYDVKM. V gave up 3 bases and J gave up 4 bases; unmatched junction bases: 3.

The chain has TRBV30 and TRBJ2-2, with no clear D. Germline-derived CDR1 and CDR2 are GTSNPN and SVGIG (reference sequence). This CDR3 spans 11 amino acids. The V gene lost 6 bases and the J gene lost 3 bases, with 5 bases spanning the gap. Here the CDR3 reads CACYHTGELFF. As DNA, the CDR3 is TGTGCCTGCTACCACACCGGGGAGCTGTTTTTT.